This TCR beta chain was recovered during a study of T cell repertoires in cytomegalovirus infection. Looking at the study overall: Public signatures in TCR beta pointed to CMV infection and matching HLA type.

As concerns this clonotype: Its antigen is not identified.

Overall study results and limits: Individuals carrying CMV plus the relevant HLA were identified by cumulative frequency of public TCR beta families. HLA-C-restricted, CMV-specific TCR beta clonotypes were dominant ex vivo.

One entry per CDR3 protein results from TCRdb running MiXCR on the reads. The sample lists under 350,000 distinct CDR3 sequences, 20% to 25% occurring once. V shed 5 bases and J shed 5 bases, with 13 bases lying between them. This CDR3 has 13 residues. Germline CDR1 is GTSNPN and CDR2 is SVGIG (reference sequence). Sample: cultured PBMCs, taken from culture after CMV antigen stimulation. The chain employs TRBV30 and TRBJ2-1; tentatively, D is TRBD1 or TRBD2 (5 bases each). This receptor was obtained from a human donor in good health (CMV status not recorded). Some clones in this sample may be carry-over from other donors' samples. The CDR3 protein is CAWSGTVNNEQFF. As DNA, the CDR3 is TGTGCCTGGTCTGGGACGGTTAACAATGAGCAGTTCTTC. The entire variable domain, with the rest obtained from reference TRBV30 and TRBJ2-1, is as follows: SQTIHQWPATLVQPVGSPLSLECTVEGTSNPNLYWYRQAAGRGLQLLFYSVGIGQISSEVPQNLSASRPQDRQFILSSKKLLLSDSGFYLCAWSGTVNNEQFFGPGTRLTVL.